A single sample gave rise to the 25 T cell receptor beta chains below, sequenced in a study of blood T cell repertoires in COVID-19. Sequencing was performed with immunoSEQ multiplex PCR; in TCRdb, only in-frame clones are kept and a portion is missing. This sample carries tens of thousands of clones, over 80% of them seen once, and the ten largest clones take roughly three fifths. The sequencing sample was made of peripheral blood. These receptor sequences come from a man in his sixties or seventies with acute or convalescent COVID-19.

This chain connects TRBV6-2 or TRBV6-3 to TRBJ1-6; D is ambiguous. The CDR3 spans 18 residues. The germline V gene has CDR1 MNHEY and CDR2 SVGEGT. V was shortened by 5 bases and J by 2 bases, with 19 bases between the two germline ends. The CDR3 is CASSAEPAKNPYNSPLHF. The CDR3 DNA sequence: TGTGCCAGCAGTGCGGAACCGGCCAAGAACCCCTATAATTCACCCCTCCACTTT.

V usage is TRBV6-5 and J usage is TRBJ2-1; 7 bases align to TRBD1. Germline assignment: CDR1 MNHEY and CDR2 SVGAGI. Trimming took 6 bases from V and 4 from J; bases not matched to a gene: 0. CDR3 length equals 12 residues. CDR3 residues: CASRQGYNEQFF. The CDR3 DNA reads TGTGCCAGCAGACAGGGGTACAATGAGCAGTTCTTC.

This clone has only one observation. The rearrangement uses TRBV7-7 and TRBJ2-1; TRBD1 agrees at 12 bases. In germline, CDR1 is SSHAT, CDR2 FNYEAQ (reference sequence). Losses at the gene ends were 5 bases for V and 8 bases for J; bases not matched to a gene: 7. This CDR3 is 15 amino acids long. CDR3 residues: CASSPGTGGFDEQFF. The CDR3 DNA reads as TGTGCCAGCAGCCCCGGGACAGGGGGCTTCGATGAGCAGTTCTTC.

The chain uses TRBV30 and TRBJ1-1; D uncertain. Trimming took off 2 bases at V and 4 bases at J, with 14 bases between the two ends. Germline V gives CDR1 GTSNPN, CDR2 SVGIG (reference sequence). The CDR3 spans 14 residues. The CDR3 DNA reads TGTGCCTGGAGTTTTTCCGTGGAGGGCACTGAAGCTTTCTTT. Translating it yields CAWSFSVEGTEAFF.

The rearrangement joins TRBV20-1 to TRBJ2-5; D gene uncertain. The germline gives CDR1 DFQATT, CDR2 SNEGSKA (reference sequence). The CDR3 consists of 11 residues. Between the trimmed V and J ends, which lost 7 bases and 2 bases, there was a span of 8 bases. The CDR3 spells CSGPFQETQYF. The CDR3 DNA sequence: TGCAGTGGTCCGTTTCAAGAGACCCAGTACTTC.

The rearrangement joins TRBV18 to TRBJ1-5, with unresolved D. The ends were cut back, 6 bases at V and 1 base at J, with 7 bases in the middle. The CDR3 is 13 amino acids. CDR1 is KGHSH and CDR2 is LQKENI in the germline V gene. The CDR3 bases are TGTGCCAGCTCCGGCGGGAGCAATCAGCCCCAGCATTTT. Its translation: CASSGGSNQPQHF.

This clone turned up a few times. The chain uses TRBV18 and TRBJ1-3; possible D gene TRBD1, 6 bases. The length of the CDR3 is 15 residues. From germline, CDR1 is KGHSH and CDR2 LQKENI. V shed 5 bases and J shed 0 bases, with 11 bases lying between them. The CDR3 spells CASSTQGSSGNTIYF. The CDR3 nucleotides read TGTGCCAGCTCAACCCAGGGGAGCTCTGGAAACACCATATATTTT.

This clone was seen ten or more times. V usage is TRBV5-1 and J usage is TRBJ2-7; D possibly corresponds to TRBD1 (6 bases). Germline loops: CDR1 SGHRS, CDR2 YFSETQ. Between the trimmed V and J ends, which lost 6 bases and 1 base, there was a span of 11 bases. The CDR3 runs 13 residues. CDR3 residues: CASTRDNSYEQYF. CDR3 nucleotide sequence: TGCGCCAGCACCCGGGACAATTCCTACGAGCAGTACTTC.

This clone showed up just once. The chain combines TRBV9 with TRBJ1-1; 10 positions agree with TRBD1. The CDR3 is made up of 15 amino acids. The germline V gene encodes CDR1 SGDLS and CDR2 YYNGEE. J was trimmed by 5 bases and V by 4 bases; bases with no gene match: 8. The CDR3 DNA sequence: TGTGCCAGCAGCCCCCGGGACAGGGGAACGACTGAAGCTTTCTTT. As protein: CASSPRDRGTTEAFF.

This clone came up once. The J gene is TRBJ1-1, the V gene TRBV6-2 or TRBV6-3; D call uncertain. The V gene's germline CDR1 is MNHEY and CDR2 SVGEGT. CDR3 length: 13 amino acids. V lost 5 bases and J 9 bases, leaving 16 bases between the germline ends. This CDR3 is CASSTSGNTKAFF. DNA for the CDR3: TGTGCCAGCAGTACCTCGGGAAACACGAAAGCTTTCTTT.

The chain combines TRBV19 with TRBJ1-2, with D perhaps matching TRBD1 (5 bases). The CDR3 is 16 residues long. The ends were cut back, 4 bases at V and 6 bases at J, with 21 bases in the middle. Looked up from germline, CDR1 is LNHDA and CDR2 is SQIVND (reference sequence). The CDR3 DNA is TGTGCCAGTAGTACGGATAGTAGAAGGGGCAAAGATGGCTACACCTTC. Protein product: CASSTDSRRGKDGYTF.

V is TRBV30 and J is TRBJ1-6; a weak D match, TRBD1 (6 bases). Deletions cut 2 bases from V and 9 bases from J, with 14 bases between. The germline V gene has CDR1 GTSNPN and CDR2 SVGIG (reference sequence). The CDR3 contains 14 residues. DNA of the CDR3: TGTGCCTGGAGTACTGGGACAACGAGTTCACCCCTCCACTTT. It specifies CAWSTGTTSSPLHF.

This clone is a singleton in its sample. The genes are TRBV19 and TRBJ2-7; TRBD2 agrees at 13 bases. The CDR3 is 15 residues long. V lost 3 bases, J lost 2 bases, and 1 base stayed unmatched. From germline, CDR1 is LNHDA and CDR2 SQIVND (reference sequence). The CDR3 sequence: CASSMGLAGTYEQYF. The CDR3 nucleotides are TGTGCCAGTAGTATGGGACTAGCGGGGACCTACGAGCAGTACTTC.

V usage is TRBV12-3 or TRBV12-4 and J usage is TRBJ1-1; a weak D match, TRBD1 (5 bases). This CDR3 region has 11 residues. V dropped 1 base and J dropped 10 bases, with 7 bases sitting between them. This CDR3 is CASSLGGGAFF. In nucleotides, the CDR3 is TGTGCCAGCAGTTTAGGCGGGGGAGCTTTCTTT.

This clone turned up a few times. V gene TRBV2 combines with J gene TRBJ1-3, with D maybe TRBD1 (6 bases). V lost 7 bases and J 4 bases, leaving 14 bases between the germline ends. The CDR3 covers 14 residues. Germline V gene sequence: CDR1 SNHLY, CDR2 FYNNEI. The CDR3 loop is CASKITGPGNTIYF. CDR3 coding DNA: TGTGCCAGCAAGATTACAGGGCCGGGAAACACCATATATTTT.

The V gene is TRBV7-3, the J gene TRBJ2-2, with TRBD1 matching over 11 bases. There are 19 residues in the CDR3. The trim removed 5 bases at V and 0 bases at J, leaving 11 bases unmatched. CDR1 is SGHTA, CDR2 FQGTGA, per germline. The CDR3 loop is CASSALGTGGQTNTGELFF. CDR3 bases: TGTGCCAGCAGCGCCCTCGGGACAGGGGGTCAAACGAACACCGGGGAGCTGTTTTTT.

The chain combines TRBV29-1 with TRBJ2-7; tentatively, D is TRBD2 (6 bases). CDR3 size: 13 residues. Germline V CDR1 and CDR2: SQVTM, ANQGSEA. The V end was cut by 4 bases, the J end by 1 base, with 11 bases between. The CDR3, as DNA: TGCAGCGTTGCGGGACTGGGATCCTACGAGCAGTACTTC. This sequence encodes CSVAGLGSYEQYF.

The chain recombines TRBV5-1 with TRBJ1-4, with TRBD1 matching over 7 bases. This CDR3 is 16 amino acids long. Per germline, CDR1 SGHRS and CDR2 YFSETQ. V shed 0 bases and J 6 bases; nucleotides not matched to a gene: 8. The chain's CDR3 is CASSLGERGRYEKLFF. CDR3 nucleotides: TGCGCCAGCAGCTTGGGGGAGAGGGGGCGTTATGAAAAACTGTTTTTT.

V usage is TRBV28 and J usage is TRBJ1-2; a possible D gene is TRBD1 (6 bases). Trimming pared 5 bases from V and 6 bases from J, leaving 19 bases between. Germline V gene lookup returns CDR1 MDHEN and CDR2 SYDVKM. This CDR3 has 15 residues. In nucleotides, the CDR3 is TGTGCCAGCAGTCCCCCTCGCGGACAGCACAATGGCTACACCTTC. Translated: CASSPPRGQHNGYTF.

The chain links TRBV3-1 (or the pseudogene TRBV3-2) to TRBJ1-5; D ambiguous. The V end lost 3 bases, the J end lost 0 bases, and 9 bases lay between the germline ends. This CDR3 has 15 amino acids. CDR1 is LGHDT, CDR2 YNNKEL, per germline (reference sequence). The CDR3 spells CASSQGRYSNQPQHF. The DNA of the CDR3 is TGTGCCAGCAGCCAGGGGAGGTATAGCAATCAGCCCCAGCATTTT.

The sample holds one count of this clone. This sequence joins TRBV3-1 (or the pseudogene TRBV3-2) and TRBJ1-3; maybe TRBD1 (5 bases). Per the germline V gene, CDR1 is LGHDT and CDR2 is YNNKEL (reference sequence). Trimming pared 6 bases from V and 0 bases from J, leaving 15 bases between. The CDR3 has 16 amino acids. CDR3 loop: CASRARDLSSGNTIYF. DNA of the CDR3: TGTGCCAGCAGGGCGAGGGACTTGAGCTCTGGAAACACCATATATTTT.

J is TRBJ1-1 and V is TRBV5-1; maybe TRBD1 (5 bases). Trimming took off 1 base at V and 5 bases at J, with 12 bases between the two ends. The CDR3 loop spans 14 amino acids. The V gene's germline CDR1 is SGHRS and CDR2 YFSETQ. CDR3 sequence reads: CASSLMVRGTEAFF. The CDR3 DNA reads TGCGCCAGCAGCTTGATGGTAAGGGGAACTGAAGCTTTCTTT.

The chain uses TRBV7-6 and TRBJ2-1, with 8 bases aligning to TRBD1. Looked up from germline, CDR1 is SGHVS and CDR2 is FNYEAQ. The CDR3 runs 17 residues. V shed 3 bases and J 9 bases; nucleotides not matched to a gene: 16. The CDR3 DNA reads TGTGCCAGCAGCTTCAACATCCAGGGGGCCCCAATGAGTGAGCAGTTCTTC. Amino acids: CASSFNIQGAPMSEQFF. The whole variable domain, filled in from reference TRBV7-6 and TRBJ2-1, reads GAGVSQSPRYKVTKRGQDVALRCDPISGHVSLYWYRQALGQGPEFLTYFNYEAQQDKSGLPNDRFSAERPEGSISTLTIQRTEQRDSAMYRCASSFNIQGAPMSEQFFGPGTRLTVL.

A few counts support this clone. The chain combines TRBV14 with TRBJ2-1; D gene uncertain. The CDR3 length is 16 residues. V was pared by 0 bases and J by 4 bases, with 13 bases between. Per the germline V gene, CDR1 is SGHDN and CDR2 is FVKESK. The CDR3 here is CASSQDQLQRYNEQFF. Written as DNA, the CDR3 is TGTGCCAGCAGCCAAGATCAACTTCAGAGGTACAATGAGCAGTTCTTC.

This chain links TRBV28 with TRBJ2-1; D uncertain. Germline CDR1 is MDHEN and CDR2 is SYDVKM. The CDR3 covers 14 residues. V lost 6 bases and J lost 4, with 13 bases in between. The CDR3 sequence is CASSFDNPYNEQFF. In DNA, the CDR3 is TGTGCCAGCAGCTTTGACAACCCGTACAATGAGCAGTTCTTC.